Given below is one TCR beta chain in context. Its antigen is unknown. Produced via immunoSEQ multiplex PCR; TCRdb's table is partial and in-frame only. The profile shows roughly 89,000 clones, more than 70% of them singletons. The data derive from a study of OX40 agonist ivuxolimab in advanced cancers. Study overall: Across the patients, intravenous ivuxolimab was delivered every 2 weeks at 0.01 to 10 mg/kg. Three patients got partial responses; one had hepatocellular carcinoma and two had cutaneous melanoma. Notes on the study in general: Normalized expansion of T-cell clones was also low for some nonresponders.

V was cut by 6 bases and J by 12 bases, with 20 bases left in between. Germline CDR1 KGHSH, CDR2 LQKENI. The CDR3 totals 13 residues. The sample in question was CD4+ or CD8+ T cells sorted from blood, obtained in a trial of the OX40 agonist ivuxolimab. V gene TRBV18 combines with J gene TRBJ1-2; D is uncertain. The sequence came from an adult with an advanced solid tumor such as melanoma, head and neck, liver or kidney cancer. The CDR3 sequence: CASSRALTESDTF. CDR3 in DNA: TGTGCCAGCTCTCGAGCTTTGACGGAATCGGACACCTTC.